The clone carrying this TCR beta chain was detected only once. TCRdb's copy holds only in-frame clones and misses some; the assay was immunoSEQ multiplex PCR. Of 250,000 to 350,000 clones listed, more than 85% were seen once; the top ten hold less than 20%. These data are taken from a study of blood T cell repertoires in COVID-19. Study in general: COVID-19 samples, acute and convalescent, were from the United States, Italy and Spain.

The length of the CDR3 is 17 residues. CDR1 and CDR2 from the germline V gene are MDHEN and SYDVKM. Germline trimming cut 6 bases from V and 2 bases from J; bases unmatched to any gene: 14. All enrollees were about 18 to 89 years old and from about 25 US areas. The TCR comes from a young woman who had recovered from COVID-19. Sequenced: PBMCs or T cells enriched from blood (not recorded which). The V call is TRBV28, the J call TRBJ2-7, with 9 positions matching TRBD1. CDR3 nucleotide sequence: TGTGCCAGCAGGCTACTTCCGCGAGGGACAGGGCCCTACGAGCAGTACTTC. Translated: CASRLLPRGTGPYEQYF.